The 32 T cell receptor beta chains reported below all come from one sample, sequenced in a study of Ad26.COV2.S vaccination and SARS-CoV-2 variants. As for treatment: around 19 received Ad26.COV2.S at low or high dose, single or two shots; roughly five received placebo; per-sample allocation not given. Sampling happened 63 days after the first vaccine or placebo injection. This table comes from immunoSEQ multiplex PCR, and its TCRdb copy is limited to in-frame clones, with some not included. The sample includes approximately 350,000 clones, roughly 84% of them seen just once. The source material was peripheral blood, sampled in a trial of Ad26.COV2.S vaccine versus placebo. The receptors shown here come from a person aged 18-60 years who received the Ad26.COV2.S COVID-19 vaccine or a placebo.

The V gene is TRBV5-4, the J gene TRBJ2-3; TRBD2 matches 14 bases. The germline V gene has CDR1 SGHNT and CDR2 YYREEE (reference sequence). The V gene end was trimmed by 4 bases and the J gene end by 4 bases; junction bases not matched to a gene: 8. This CDR3 has 17 residues. This CDR3 is CASSEGLAGGIADTQYF. The CDR3 nucleotides are TGTGCCAGCAGCGAAGGACTAGCGGGGGGCATCGCAGATACGCAGTATTTT.

V is TRBV7-2 and J is TRBJ1-5; 10 bases agree with TRBD1. The CDR3 covers 19 residues. Trimming took 3 bases from V and 5 from J; bases not matched to a gene: 16. Germline V gene lookup returns CDR1 SGHTA and CDR2 FQGNSA. CDR3 sequence (DNA): TGTGCCAGCAGCTTTATGGACAGGGGGAAATTTGCGAGAGATCAGCCCCAGCATTTT. Translation: CASSFMDRGKFARDQPQHF.

This clone was seen a few times. This sequence joins TRBV2 and TRBJ1-6; D is ambiguous. Per germline, CDR1 SNHLY and CDR2 FYNNEI. Trimming took 3 bases from V and 13 from J, leaving 19 bases between them. The CDR3 is 15 residues long. CDR3 nucleotide sequence: TGTGCCAGCAGTGATGGGTTAGAGCTCCCCCGGCCCCTCCACTTT. Protein: CASSDGLELPRPLHF.

The genes are TRBV2 and TRBJ1-1; D is unresolved. Germline V gives CDR1 SNHLY, CDR2 FYNNEI. Trimming pared 6 bases from V and 3 bases from J, leaving 14 bases between. The CDR3 totals 14 residues. This CDR3 is CASRDLFGDTEAFF. CDR3 bases: TGTGCCAGCAGGGACCTCTTTGGGGACACTGAAGCTTTCTTT. Using reference TRBV2 and TRBJ1-1 for the parts outside the CDR3, the full variable domain is EPEVTQTPSHQVTQMGQEVILRCVPISNHLYFYWYRQILGQKVEFLVSFYNNEISEKSEIFDDQFSVERPDGSNFTLKIRSTKLEDSAMYFCASRDLFGDTEAFFGQGTRLTVV.

This chain uses TRBV6-1 with TRBJ1-5, with 7 bases matching TRBD1. The CDR3 totals 17 residues. Germline values: CDR1 MNHNS, CDR2 SASEGT. V dropped 1 base and J dropped 1; count of bases not matched to a gene: 7. CDR3 loop: CASSEGQGGGSNQPQHF. CDR3 bases: TGTGCCAGCAGTGAAGGACAGGGTGGTGGGAGCAATCAGCCCCAGCATTTT.

The CDR3 sequence is CAWTPGQGNQPQHF. Written as DNA, the CDR3 is TGTGCCTGGACCCCGGGACAGGGCAATCAGCCCCAGCATTTT. The V call is TRBV30, the J call TRBJ1-5; 8 bases map to TRBD1. Germline V gives CDR1 GTSNPN, CDR2 SVGIG (reference sequence). This CDR3 has 14 amino acids. J lost 2 bases, V lost 4 bases, and 4 bases had no gene match.

A single count supports this clone. The chain is built from TRBV6-1 and TRBJ2-7; TRBD1 matches at 9 bases. Germline assignment: CDR1 MNHNS and CDR2 SASEGT. This CDR3 spans 12 amino acids. V gave up 2 bases and J gave up 11 bases; unmatched junction bases: 4. CDR3 residues: CASSENRDREYF. The CDR3 DNA reads as TGTGCCAGCAGTGAAAACCGGGACAGGGAGTACTTC.

The chain joins TRBV6-5 to TRBJ1-1; D is ambiguous. The CDR3 extends over 11 amino acids. Trimming removed 6 bases from V and 9 bases from J, with 11 bases in between. Germline V gives CDR1 MNHEY, CDR2 SVGAGI. The CDR3 reads CASRPNTQAFF. CDR3 sequence (DNA): TGTGCCAGCAGACCGAATACCCAAGCTTTCTTT.

This clone was recorded once. The chain carries TRBV5-5 and TRBJ2-1; 9 bases align to TRBD2. Trimming took 4 bases from V and 3 from J; bases not matched to a gene: 2. This CDR3 spans 14 amino acids. Germline V gives CDR1 SGHKS, CDR2 YYEKEE (reference sequence). CDR3 in DNA: TGTGCCAGCAGCGCAGCGGGGGGCTACAATGAGCAGTTCTTC. This gives the protein CASSAAGGYNEQFF.

The chain is built from TRBV5-8 and TRBJ2-1, with 9 nucleotides matching TRBD1. This CDR3 is 16 amino acids long. Germline V gene data show CDR1 as SGHTS and CDR2 as YDEGEE. With 2 bases clipped from V and 2 bases from J, the junction kept 5 bases outside the gene matches. In DNA form, the CDR3 reads TGTGCCAGCAGCTTCGGTACAGGGGGCACCTACAATGAGCAGTTCTTC. Translation: CASSFGTGGTYNEQFF.

The chain has TRBV3-1 (or the pseudogene TRBV3-2) and TRBJ1-1, with 8 bases identical to TRBD1. V shed 4 bases, J shed 4 bases, and the junction held 2 bases outside the gene matches. Germline CDR1 is LGHDT and CDR2 is YNNKEL (reference sequence). The CDR3 is 13 amino acids. CDR3 sequence (DNA): TGTGCCAGCAGCCGACAGGGGACCACTGAAGCTTTCTTT. Translating gives CASSRQGTTEAFF.

The chain has TRBV27 and TRBJ1-2; D unclear. The V gene lost 1 base and the J gene lost 1 base, with 7 bases spanning the gap. This CDR3 has 14 amino acids. Germline CDR1 and CDR2: MNHEY and SMNVEV (reference sequence). In nucleotides, the CDR3 is TGTGCCAGCAGTTTATTGTACAGTAACTATGGCTACACCTTC. This codes for CASSLLYSNYGYTF.

In nucleotides, the CDR3 is TGCAGTGCCTGGAGGGATGAGCAGTTCTTC. This translates into CSAWRDEQFF. The V call is TRBV20-1, the J call TRBJ2-1, with D perhaps matching TRBD2 (6 bases). V was pared by 6 bases and J by 8 bases, with 8 bases between. There are 10 residues in the CDR3. The germline CDR1 and CDR2 sequences are DFQATT and SNEGSKA (reference sequence).

V usage is TRBV11-2 and J usage is TRBJ2-7; D is perhaps TRBD2 (6 bases). The germline gives CDR1 SGHAT, CDR2 FQNNGV. This CDR3 is built from 17 residues. The ends were cut back, 1 base at V and 2 bases at J, with 18 bases in the middle. CDR3 protein: CASSLGAKGTRPYEQYF. The CDR3 DNA sequence: TGTGCCAGCAGCTTAGGGGCGAAGGGGACTCGCCCCTACGAGCAGTACTTC.

Comments on this clone: At one end the junction does not follow the germline gene, possibly because of a read error. The rearrangement joins TRBV28 to TRBJ1-1; D remains ambiguous. The CDR3 has 11 amino acids. The V gene's germline CDR1 is MDHEN and CDR2 SYDVKM. CDR3 amino acids: CVSSLDTEAFF. As DNA, the CDR3 is TGTGTCAGCAGTTTAGACACTGAAGCTTTCTTT.

The rearrangement joins TRBV6-2 or TRBV6-3 to TRBJ2-7, with a weak D call TRBD1 (5 bases). The CDR3 totals 13 residues. Trimming took 2 bases from V and 2 from J, leaving 7 bases between them. Germline values: CDR1 MNHEY, CDR2 SVGEGT. DNA for the CDR3: TGTGCCAGCAGTTACGGGGCAGCCTACGAGCAGTACTTC. It translates to CASSYGAAYEQYF.

The chain carries TRBV30 and TRBJ1-3; 10 bases are a match to TRBD1. This CDR3 contains 14 residues. Germline CDR1 is GTSNPN and CDR2 is SVGIG (reference sequence). Trimming took 5 bases from V and 7 from J; bases not matched to a gene: 8. For the CDR3, the DNA is TGTGCCTGGGGGACAGGGGAGAGGTGGAACACCATATATTTT. Amino acid sequence: CAWGTGERWNTIYF.

The count of this clone is one. V is TRBV2 and J is TRBJ1-5; D is uncertain. Trimming stripped 1 base from V and 1 base from J, with 11 bases between. The CDR3 sequence is 16 residues long. Germline values: CDR1 SNHLY, CDR2 FYNNEI. The CDR3 here is CASSEEAAVSNQPQHF. The CDR3 bases are TGTGCCAGCAGTGAAGAGGCGGCAGTGAGCAATCAGCCCCAGCATTTT.

The chain's CDR3 is CASSQDTGDNSPLHF. Written as DNA, the CDR3 is TGCGCCAGCAGCCAAGATACAGGGGATAATTCACCCCTCCACTTT. The chain carries TRBV4-3 and TRBJ1-6; 7 bases map to TRBD1. CDR1 and CDR2 from the germline V gene are LGHNA and YSLEER. This CDR3 has 15 residues. The V and J ends lost 0 bases and 5 bases, in that order; junction bases with no gene match: 1.

The rearrangement uses TRBV6-6 and TRBJ2-1, with 9 nucleotides matching TRBD1. The germline gives CDR1 MNHNY, CDR2 SVGAGI (reference sequence). Losses at the gene ends were 2 bases for V and 7 bases for J; bases not matched to a gene: 3. There are 14 residues in the CDR3. DNA of the CDR3: TGTGCCAGCAGTTACGGACAGGGGAAGAATGAGCAGTTCTTC. This encodes CASSYGQGKNEQFF.

DNA of the CDR3: TGCAGCGCAAAGACAGGGAACACTGAAGCTTTCTTT. It specifies CSAKTGNTEAFF. The genes are TRBV29-1 and TRBJ1-1; a weak D match, TRBD1 (6 bases). There are 12 residues in the CDR3. The germline V gene has CDR1 SQVTM and CDR2 ANQGSEA. The V gene lost 7 bases and the J gene lost 1 base, with 10 bases spanning the gap. The whole variable domain, filled in from reference TRBV29-1 and TRBJ1-1, reads SAVISQKPSRDICQRGTSLTIQCQVDSQVTMMFWYRQQPGQSLTLIATANQGSEATYESGFVIDKFPISRPNLTFSTLTVSNMSPEDSSIYLCSAKTGNTEAFFGQGTRLTVV.

The chain couples TRBV27 to TRBJ1-2; a weak D match, TRBD1 (5 bases). Deletions cut 6 bases from V and 4 bases from J, with 15 bases between. Germline V CDR1 and CDR2: MNHEY, SMNVEV (reference sequence). The CDR3 runs to 14 residues. The CDR3 sequence: CASRTGRVPYGYTF. DNA of the CDR3: TGTGCCAGCAGGACGGGACGGGTCCCCTATGGCTACACCTTC.

The CDR3 nucleotides read TGTGCCAGCAGTGATAATGCGGGGGGCCTACCGTATTTT. This encodes CASSDNAGGLPYF. The chain uses TRBV25-1 and TRBJ2-3; 8 bases are a match to TRBD2. Trimming at V came to 3 bases and at J to 14 bases, leaving 10 bases not matched to a gene. The CDR3 contains 13 residues. Germline V gives CDR1 MGHDK, CDR2 SYGVNS.

The chain links TRBV4-3 to TRBJ1-1, with D unresolved. Trimming left V 4 bases short and J 5 bases short, with 11 bases between. The germline V gene encodes CDR1 LGHNA and CDR2 YSLEER. The CDR3 spans 13 residues. CDR3 DNA: TGCGCCAGCAGCCTAGAACCAACGACTGAAGCTTTCTTT. Translated, it gives CASSLEPTTEAFF.

The chain recombines TRBV5-6 with TRBJ2-3, with 11 bases identical to TRBD2. CDR3 size: 17 residues. CDR1 SGHDT and CDR2 YYEEEE come from the germline V gene. J was trimmed by 2 bases and V by 0 bases; bases with no gene match: 5. The DNA for the CDR3 is TGTGCCAGCAGCTTGGCCCCGACTAGCGGGAACACAGATACGCAGTATTTT. This sequence encodes CASSLAPTSGNTDTQYF.

The chain is built from TRBV11-2 and TRBJ1-1; possible D gene TRBD1, 6 bases. Trimming took off 1 base at V and 0 bases at J, with 18 bases between the two ends. There are 18 residues in the CDR3. Germline V gene lookup returns CDR1 SGHAT and CDR2 FQNNGV. CDR3 nucleotides: TGTGCCAGCAGCTTAGTTTCAAGCGGGGGCAGCTTGAACACTGAAGCTTTCTTT. The encoded protein is CASSLVSSGGSLNTEAFF. Variable domain in full (rest from reference TRBV11-2 and TRBJ1-1): EAGVAQSPRYKIIEKRQSVAFWCNPISGHATLYWYQQILGQGPKLLIQFQNNGVVDDSQLPKDRFSAERLKGVDSTLKIQPAKLEDSAVYLCASSLVSSGGSLNTEAFFGQGTRLTVV.

The chain couples TRBV9 to TRBJ2-3, with 7 bases identical to TRBD2. The CDR3 has 16 amino acids. Germline assignment: CDR1 SGDLS and CDR2 YYNGEE. Trimming removed 4 bases from V and 3 bases from J; junction bases left unmatched: 11. The CDR3 region has the DNA TGTGCCAGCAGCACGGAGGGAGCGGGGAGGACAGATACGCAGTATTTT. Amino acids: CASSTEGAGRTDTQYF.

The sample holds a few counts of this clone. This rearrangement joins TRBV5-1 to TRBJ1-1; possible D gene TRBD1, 5 bases. The CDR3 loop spans 13 amino acids. From germline, CDR1 is SGHRS and CDR2 YFSETQ. V was shortened by 1 base and J by 4 bases, with 8 bases between the two germline ends. The CDR3 DNA reads TGCGCCAGCAGCTTGAGGAGGGGCACTGAAGCTTTCTTT. Amino acids: CASSLRRGTEAFF.

This clone has just one count. The chain joins TRBV7-9 to TRBJ1-6; D gene unclear. From germline, CDR1 is SEHNR and CDR2 FQNEAQ (reference sequence). V lost 1 base and J lost 6, with 7 bases in between. The CDR3 totals 14 residues. CDR3 loop: CASSLGQVNSPLHF. As DNA, the CDR3 is TGTGCCAGCAGCTTAGGGCAGGTTAATTCACCCCTCCACTTT.

The chain combines TRBV10-3 with TRBJ1-2, with D maybe TRBD1 (6 bases). The CDR3 is 17 residues long. The germline V gene has CDR1 ENHRY and CDR2 SYGVKD. V lost 3 bases to trimming and J lost 1 base, with 18 bases between them. In DNA form, the CDR3 reads TGTGCCATCAGTGATACAGGGCCGGAACAAATTAACTATGGCTACACCTTC. This gives the protein CAISDTGPEQINYGYTF.

The CDR3 protein is CASSPPGSYEQYF. The CDR3, as DNA: TGTGCCAGCAGCCCTCCGGGTTCCTACGAGCAGTACTTC. The V gene is TRBV7-6, the J gene TRBJ2-7; no reliable D call. Trimming removed 5 bases from V and 1 base from J, with 9 bases in between. The CDR3 loop spans 13 amino acids. Looked up from germline, CDR1 is SGHVS and CDR2 is FNYEAQ.

CDR3 sequence (DNA): TGTGCCAGCAAGCCAGCAGCGGGCTCCTACGAGCAGTACTTC. Protein product: CASKPAAGSYEQYF. V and J are TRBV7-9 and TRBJ2-7; tentatively, D is TRBD2 (6 bases). From germline, CDR1 is SEHNR and CDR2 FQNEAQ (reference sequence). The CDR3 totals 14 residues. Trimming cost V 7 bases and J 0 bases, with 13 bases left between them.